This T cell receptor (beta chain) was identified in a study of blood T cell repertoires in COVID-19. Turning to the study itself: From the United States, Italy and Spain came samples of acute and convalescent COVID-19.

The data were produced by immunoSEQ multiplex PCR, yet TCRdb's version contains in-frame clones alone and is incomplete. The sample has about 190,000 clones, 65% to 80% seen once. CDR1 is LGHNT and CDR2 is FRNRAP in the germline V gene. The V and J ends lost 1 base and 9 bases respectively, with 16 bases between them. The CDR3 is made up of 15 amino acids. The V gene is TRBV12-5, the J gene TRBJ2-1; tentative D call: TRBD1 (6 bases). This sequence was found in a woman in her forties or fifties with acute or convalescent COVID-19. Sample: peripheral blood. The DNA for the CDR3 is TGTGCTAGTGGTTTGGGCGGACAGATTTCGGGTGAGCAGTTCTTC. Encoded protein: CASGLGGQISGEQFF.